A single sample gave rise to the 3 T cell receptor beta chains below, sequenced in a study of response to subunit inactivated influenza vaccine (dated by TCRdb to about 2018). Receptors were amplified or captured by RT-PCR. The listed sequencing device is Illumina HiSeq 2500. TCRdb trimmed public reads at Q25 via fastp, called clones via MiXCR and kept in-frame beta chains. Each CDR3 protein gets just one entry, which takes the most common genes and DNA from the rows behind it. The sample yields about 570,000 distinct CDR3 sequences; about 10% were counted once. The top ten constitute about 11% of the sample. These data are also associated with another study on T cells expressing NK-cell markers. The second study reports: 5'RACE template switching, by which a universal primer site and unique molecular identifiers were added, was used to make TCR beta cDNA libraries.

This specimen was PBMCs from blood, taken on the day of vaccination. Every receptor here comes from a man aged 45-65 years who received an inactivated influenza vaccine. Donor details come from another sample of the same person, matched by shared clones.

The rearrangement uses TRBV7-2 and TRBJ2-7, with D possibly being TRBD1 (6 bases). CDR1 is SGHTA and CDR2 is FQGNSA in the germline V gene. CDR3 length: 15 amino acids. V lost 0 bases and J 3 bases, leaving 12 bases between the germline ends. CDR3 in amino acids: CASSLALGGGYEQYF. In nucleotides, the CDR3 is TGTGCCAGCAGCTTAGCCCTTGGGGGCGGCTACGAGCAGTACTTC.

This clonotype came up a few times. The chain has TRBV3-1 and TRBJ2-4; the D call may be TRBD1 or TRBD2 (5 bases each). This CDR3 comprises 16 residues. Germline V lookup: CDR1 LGHDT, CDR2 YNNKEL (reference sequence). Deletions cut 1 base from V and 3 bases from J, with 13 bases between. CDR3: CASSQVWGRGKNIQYF. The CDR3 DNA follows: TGTGCCAGCAGCCAAGTGTGGGGCCGGGGCAAAAACATTCAGTACTTC.

The rearrangement joins TRBV15 to TRBJ2-2; D gene unclear. Germline CDR1 reads LNHNV; CDR2 reads YYDKDF (reference sequence). Deletions cut 0 bases from V and 7 bases from J, with 6 bases between. The CDR3 contains 13 residues. The CDR3 protein is CATSREWRGELFF. CDR3 bases: TGTGCCACCAGCAGAGAGTGGCGCGGGGAGCTGTTTTTT.